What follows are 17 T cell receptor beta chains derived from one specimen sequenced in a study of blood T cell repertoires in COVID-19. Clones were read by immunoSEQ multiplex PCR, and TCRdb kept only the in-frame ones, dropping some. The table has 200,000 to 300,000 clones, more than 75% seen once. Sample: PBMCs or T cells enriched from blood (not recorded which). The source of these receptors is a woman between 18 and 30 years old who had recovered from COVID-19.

Here the CDR3 DNA reads TGTGCCAGCAGTCCCAGGGACAGAGCAATTTCTAACTATGGCTACACCTTC. Translated: CASSPRDRAISNYGYTF. This chain uses TRBV5-4 with TRBJ1-2; TRBD1 matches at 7 bases. Germline CDR1 and CDR2: SGHNT and YYREEE (reference sequence). The CDR3 is 17 amino acids. Germline trimming cut 5 bases from V and 0 bases from J; bases unmatched to any gene: 13.

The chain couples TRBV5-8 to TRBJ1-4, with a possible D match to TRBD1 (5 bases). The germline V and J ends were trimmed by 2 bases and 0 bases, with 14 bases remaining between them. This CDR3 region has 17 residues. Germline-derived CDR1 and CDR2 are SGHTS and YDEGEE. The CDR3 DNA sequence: TGTGCCAGCAGCTTTACCAGGGAAATCGCAACTAATGAAAAACTGTTTTTT. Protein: CASSFTREIATNEKLFF.

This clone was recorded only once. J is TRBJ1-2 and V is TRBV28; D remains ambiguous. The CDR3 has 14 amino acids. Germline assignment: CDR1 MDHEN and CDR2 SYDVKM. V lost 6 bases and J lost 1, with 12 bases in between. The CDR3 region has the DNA TGTGCCAGCAGCCCCCCAGGAAGTAACTATGGCTACACCTTC. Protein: CASSPPGSNYGYTF.

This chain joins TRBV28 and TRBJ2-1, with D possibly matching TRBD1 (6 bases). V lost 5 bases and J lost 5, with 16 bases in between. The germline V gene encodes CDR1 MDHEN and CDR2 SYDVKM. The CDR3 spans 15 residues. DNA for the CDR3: TGTGCCAGCAGTCTACTCCTGGACAGAGACAATGAGCAGTTCTTC. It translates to CASSLLLDRDNEQFF.

CDR3 protein: CASSPQGRETQYF. CDR3 in DNA: TGTGCCAGCTCACCGCAGGGAAGAGAGACCCAGTACTTC. The rearrangement links TRBV18 to TRBJ2-5, with D tentatively TRBD1 (5 bases). The CDR3 runs 13 residues. The V end was cut by 3 bases, the J end by 4 bases, with 9 bases between. Per the germline V gene, CDR1 is KGHSH and CDR2 is LQKENI.

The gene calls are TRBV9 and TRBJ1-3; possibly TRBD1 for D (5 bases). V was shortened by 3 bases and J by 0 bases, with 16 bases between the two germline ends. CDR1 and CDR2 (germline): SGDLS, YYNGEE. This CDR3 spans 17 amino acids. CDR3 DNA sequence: TGTGCCAGCAGCGGACCGACAGCGCAACCCTCTGGAAACACCATATATTTT. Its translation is CASSGPTAQPSGNTIYF.

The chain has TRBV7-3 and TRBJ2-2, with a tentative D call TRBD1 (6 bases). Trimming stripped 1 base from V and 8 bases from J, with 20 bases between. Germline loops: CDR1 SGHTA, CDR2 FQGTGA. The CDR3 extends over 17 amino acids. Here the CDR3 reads CASSLMLGGSPRGELFF. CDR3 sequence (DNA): TGTGCCAGCAGCTTAATGCTAGGGGGATCCCCAAGGGGGGAGCTGTTTTTT.

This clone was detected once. CDR3 in DNA: TGTGCCAGCAGAACCGGACTAGCCCTTAGCACAGATACGCAGTATTTT. It yields the protein CASRTGLALSTDTQYF. The chain has TRBV27 and TRBJ2-3; TRBD2 aligns across 8 bases. Germline assignment: CDR1 MNHEY and CDR2 SMNVEV (reference sequence). The CDR3 totals 16 residues. V lost 6 bases, J lost 0 bases, and 8 bases stayed unmatched.

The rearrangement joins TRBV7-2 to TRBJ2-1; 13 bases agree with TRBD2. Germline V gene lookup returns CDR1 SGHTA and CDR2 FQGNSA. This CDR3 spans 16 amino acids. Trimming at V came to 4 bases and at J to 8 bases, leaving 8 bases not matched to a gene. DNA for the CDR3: TGTGCCAGCAGCTCAGGACTAGCGGGAGTCATCCATGAGCAGTTCTTC. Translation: CASSSGLAGVIHEQFF.

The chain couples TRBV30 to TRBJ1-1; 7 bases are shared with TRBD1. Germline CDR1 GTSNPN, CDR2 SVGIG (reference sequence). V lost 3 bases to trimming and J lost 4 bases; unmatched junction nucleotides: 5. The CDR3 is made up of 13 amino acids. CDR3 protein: CAWSLAGGTEAFF. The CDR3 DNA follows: TGTGCCTGGAGCCTTGCAGGGGGCACTGAAGCTTTCTTT.

CDR3 bases: TGTGCCAGCAGCTTAATGAAGGACAGGTCCTTTGATCAGCCCCAGCATTTT. Translation: CASSLMKDRSFDQPQHF. V is TRBV7-2 and J is TRBJ1-5, with 7 nucleotides matching TRBD1. The germline CDR1 and CDR2 sequences are SGHTA and FQGNSA. Trimming took 2 bases from V and 5 from J; bases not matched to a gene: 12. The CDR3 sequence is 17 residues long.

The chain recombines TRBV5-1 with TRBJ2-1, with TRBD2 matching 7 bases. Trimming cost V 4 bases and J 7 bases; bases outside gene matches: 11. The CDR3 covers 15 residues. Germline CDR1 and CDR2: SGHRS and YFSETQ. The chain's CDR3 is CASSPPLAVYNEQFF. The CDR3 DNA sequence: TGCGCCAGCAGCCCACCTCTAGCGGTTTATAATGAGCAGTTCTTC.

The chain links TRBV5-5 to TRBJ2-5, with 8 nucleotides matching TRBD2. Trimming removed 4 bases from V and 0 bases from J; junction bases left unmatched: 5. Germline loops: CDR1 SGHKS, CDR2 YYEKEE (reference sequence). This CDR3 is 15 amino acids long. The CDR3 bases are TGTGCCAGCAGCCGTAGCGGGGCCTACCAAGAGACCCAGTACTTC. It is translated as CASSRSGAYQETQYF.

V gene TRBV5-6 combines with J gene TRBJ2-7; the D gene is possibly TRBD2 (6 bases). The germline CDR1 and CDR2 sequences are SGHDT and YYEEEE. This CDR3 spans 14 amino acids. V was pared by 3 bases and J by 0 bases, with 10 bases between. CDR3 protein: CASSWGTASYEQYF. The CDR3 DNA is TGTGCCAGCAGCTGGGGGACTGCCTCCTACGAGCAGTACTTC.

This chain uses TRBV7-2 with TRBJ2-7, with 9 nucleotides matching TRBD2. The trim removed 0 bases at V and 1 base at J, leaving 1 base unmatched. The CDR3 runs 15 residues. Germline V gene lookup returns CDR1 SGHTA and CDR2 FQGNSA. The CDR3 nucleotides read TGTGCCAGCAGCTTAGCTAGCGGGGGTTCCTACGAGCAGTACTTC. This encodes CASSLASGGSYEQYF.

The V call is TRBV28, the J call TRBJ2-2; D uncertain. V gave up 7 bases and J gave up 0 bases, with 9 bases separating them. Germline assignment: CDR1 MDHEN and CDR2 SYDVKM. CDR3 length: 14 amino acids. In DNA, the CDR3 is TGTGCCAGCACCAGAAGCGCGAACACCGGGGAGCTGTTTTTT. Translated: CASTRSANTGELFF.

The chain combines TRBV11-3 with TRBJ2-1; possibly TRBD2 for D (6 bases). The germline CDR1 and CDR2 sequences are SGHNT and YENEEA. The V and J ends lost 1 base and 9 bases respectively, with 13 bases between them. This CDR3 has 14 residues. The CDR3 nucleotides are TGTGCCAGCAGCTTAGGAAGGGCAGCGGGTGAGCAGTTCTTC. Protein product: CASSLGRAAGEQFF.